The next 27 T cell receptor beta chains were all read from a single sample in a study of prognosis after radiotherapy for stage I lung cancer. Multiplex PCR in two rounds served to amplify TCR beta CDR3 from genomic DNA. Primers specific to each TRBV and TRBJ gene were used in first-round PCR. From the multiplex PCR reads, TCRdb called clonotypes with MiXCR, one entry per CDR3 protein. This sample yields about 35,000 distinct CDR3 sequences, of which under 40% are seen a single time; 15% to 20% belongs to the top ten. The source was PBMCs, collected before or after stereotactic body radiation therapy (not recorded which). These receptor sequences come from a donor older than 45 with non-small cell lung cancer.

J is TRBJ1-3 and V is TRBV11-2, with D tentatively TRBD1 (5 bases). Trimming removed 2 bases from V and 0 bases from J, with 14 bases in between. CDR3 length: 17 amino acids. Germline values: CDR1 SGHAT, CDR2 FQNNGV. This chain's CDR3 is CASSLLGERYSGNTIYF. The CDR3 DNA follows: TGTGCCAGCAGCTTATTGGGGGAGCGATACTCTGGAAACACCATATATTTT.

This clonotype was seen repeatedly, ten times or more. This sequence joins TRBV10-3 and TRBJ1-2; 9 positions match TRBD1. The CDR3 is 14 amino acids. In germline, CDR1 is ENHRY, CDR2 SYGVKD. V trimming: 6 bases; J trimming: 4 bases; junction bases outside the gene matches: 6. The CDR3 DNA reads TGTGCCATCAGAGCCGGGACAGGGACCTATGGCTACACCTTC. This gives the protein CAIRAGTGTYGYTF.

On this clonotype: This may arise from a read error, as a much more abundant clone is one base away. The chain joins TRBV6-2 or TRBV6-3 to TRBJ1-2, with a weak D call TRBD1 (6 bases). Trimming left V 2 bases short and J 3 bases short, with 10 bases between. Germline-derived CDR1 and CDR2 are MNHEY and SVGEGT. This CDR3 has 14 amino acids. CDR3 residues: CASSYGQWYYGYTF. In DNA form, the CDR3 reads TGTGCCAGCAGTTACGGACAGTGGTACTATGGCTACACCTTC.

This clonotype was observed many times. CDR3 sequence (DNA): TGTGCCATCTCACTAGCGGGATCCCAAGAGGGGAATACGCAGTATTTT. Its translation is CAISLAGSQEGNTQYF. This chain links TRBV10-3 with TRBJ2-3, with 10 nucleotides matching TRBD2. The germline gives CDR1 ENHRY, CDR2 SYGVKD. Trimming cost V 8 bases and J 7 bases; bases outside gene matches: 15. The CDR3 length is 16 residues.

In its sample, this clonotype was seen many times. The V call is TRBV19, the J call TRBJ1-2, with D unclear. V lost 5 bases and J 7 bases, leaving 14 bases between the germline ends. The CDR3 length is 13 residues. Per germline, CDR1 LNHDA and CDR2 SQIVND (reference sequence). This CDR3 reads CASSVPGPAGYTF. The CDR3 bases are TGTGCCAGTAGTGTACCGGGTCCGGCTGGCTACACCTTC. Full variable domain (outside the CDR3, taken from reference TRBV19 and TRBJ1-2): DGGITQSPKYLFRKEGQNVTLSCEQNLNHDAMYWYRQDPGQGLRLIYYSQIVNDFQKGDIAEGYSVSREKKESFPLTVTSAQKNPTAFYLCASSVPGPAGYTFGSGTRLTVV.

Ten or more counts support this clonotype. V gene TRBV28 combines with J gene TRBJ2-7, with D hard to call. This CDR3 has 13 residues. CDR1 and CDR2 (germline): MDHEN, SYDVKM. With 5 bases removed from V and 3 bases from J, the gap between germline ends came to 11 bases. The CDR3 DNA reads TGTGCCAGCAGTAAACCCCTGAACTACGAGCAGTACTTC. It yields the protein CASSKPLNYEQYF.

Comments on this clonotype: Its ends do not fully match the called genes, so a read error is possible. V and J are TRBV5-4 and TRBJ2-1, with 10 bases matching TRBD2. Looked up from germline, CDR1 is SGHNT and CDR2 is YYREEE (reference sequence). This CDR3 contains 14 residues. This chain's CDR3 is CASSFLLAGNGQFF. CDR3 DNA: TGTGCCAGCAGCTTTTTACTAGCGGGGAATGGGCAGTTCTTC.

This clonotype was seen repeatedly, ten times or more. The chain is built from TRBV6-1 and TRBJ2-3; TRBD2 matches at 7 bases. Germline loops: CDR1 MNHNS, CDR2 SASEGT. The CDR3 covers 14 residues. The V segment lost 6 bases and the J segment 4 bases; nucleotides outside the gene matches: 7. DNA for the CDR3: TGTGCCAGCAGGGGTCTAGCGGATTCAGATACGCAGTATTTT. Amino acid sequence: CASRGLADSDTQYF.

By frequency in the sample, this clonotype is medium-sized. As DNA, the CDR3 is TGTGCCAGCAGCTGGACAGGGGGCTACGAGCAGTACTTC. Its protein is CASSWTGGYEQYF. The chain recombines TRBV12-3 or TRBV12-4 with TRBJ2-7; TRBD1 matches at 10 bases. The CDR3 covers 13 residues. J gave up 3 bases and V 6 bases, and 2 bases lay outside the gene matches.

This clonotype has just one count. A read error is the likely source, as a far larger clone sits one nucleotide away. V gene TRBV6-8 combines with J gene TRBJ2-6; no definite D call. The CDR3 has 12 amino acids. CDR1 MNHGY and CDR2 SAAAGT come from the germline V gene. CDR3 loop: CVSQSGANVLTF. In DNA, the CDR3 is TGTGTCAGCCAGTCTGGGGCCAACGTCCTGACTTTC.

With respect to this clonotype: This probably arose from a read error, given a far larger clone one base away. This sequence joins TRBV6-5 and TRBJ1-5; the match to TRBD1 covers 9 bases. From germline, CDR1 is MNHEY and CDR2 SVGAGI. The CDR3 totals 15 residues. The V gene end was trimmed by 5 bases and the J gene end by 4 bases; junction bases not matched to a gene: 6. The CDR3 is CASSITGGGNQPQHF. In nucleotides, the CDR3 is TGTGCCAGCAGTATCACAGGGGGCGGGAATCAGCCCCAGCATTTT.

This clonotype was detected many times. This rearrangement joins TRBV28 to TRBJ2-7, with 9 bases aligning to TRBD2. The CDR3 covers 14 residues. The V gene end was trimmed by 1 base and the J gene end by 5 bases; junction bases not matched to a gene: 3. The germline V gene encodes CDR1 MDHEN and CDR2 SYDVKM. The CDR3 region has the DNA TGTGCCAGCAGTTTATTACTAGCGGGTGACGAGCAGTACTTC. Its protein product is CASSLLLAGDEQYF.

This clonotype has at least ten counts. This rearrangement joins TRBV5-1 to TRBJ1-1, with D maybe TRBD1 (6 bases). V was pared by 0 bases and J by 0 bases, with 12 bases between. Germline-derived CDR1 and CDR2 are SGHRS and YFSETQ. CDR3 length: 16 residues. Written as DNA, the CDR3 is TGCGCCAGCAGCTTGGGAGGGTGGACAGTGAACACTGAAGCTTTCTTT. Its protein product is CASSLGGWTVNTEAFF.

Concerning this clonotype itself: With a much larger clone just one base away, this may be a read error. The V gene is TRBV6-4, the J gene TRBJ2-2; no clear D. V lost 4 bases to trimming and J lost 3 bases, with 9 bases between them. Looked up from germline, CDR1 is MRHNA and CDR2 is SNTAGT. This CDR3 comprises 14 residues. The CDR3: CASSGVPDTGELFF. In DNA form, the CDR3 reads TGTGCCAGCAGTGGGGTGCCCGACACCGGGGAGCTGTTTTTT.

Concerning this clonotype: Its ends do not fully match the called genes, so a read error is possible. The V and J genes are TRBV28 and TRBJ2-2, with D perhaps given as TRBD1 or TRBD2 (5 bases each). CDR3 size: 15 residues. Germline CDR1 reads MDHEN; CDR2 reads SYDVKM. CDR3 protein: CASSPLGVNTGELLF. DNA for the CDR3: TGTGCCAGCAGCCCCCTGGGGGTGAACACCGGGGAGCTGCTTTTT.

To note about this clonotype: A much larger clone lies a single base off, so this may be a read error. V and J are TRBV11-3 and TRBJ2-5; D uncertain. CDR1 is SGHNT, CDR2 YENEEA, per germline. This CDR3 has 11 residues. The CDR3: CASSLTENQYF. The CDR3 DNA reads TGTGCCAGCAGCTTAACAGAGAACCAGTACTTC.

This clonotype appeared many times. The rearrangement uses TRBV6-1 and TRBJ1-1; D uncertain. CDR3 size: 15 residues. Trimming left V 5 bases short and J 3 bases short, with 16 bases between. The germline V gene encodes CDR1 MNHNS and CDR2 SASEGT. The CDR3 protein is CASSLNGALDTEAFF. The CDR3 coding sequence is TGTGCCAGCAGTCTCAATGGTGCCCTGGACACTGAAGCTTTCTTT.

This clonotype has a handful of counts. Since a much larger clone is just one base distant, this may be a read error. The rearrangement uses TRBV10-3 and TRBJ2-7, with 9 bases identical to TRBD1. Germline lookup yields CDR1 ENHRY and CDR2 SYGVKD. The ends lost 5 bases at V and 2 bases at J; junction bases unmatched: 7. There are 15 residues in the CDR3. CDR3 nucleotide sequence: TGTGCCATCAGTCCCTGGACAGGGGCCACCTACGAGCAGTACTTC. This translates into CAISPWTGATYEQYF.

For this clonotype: Relative to the germline gene, one junction end is altered; a read error may explain this. The rearrangement joins TRBV9 to TRBJ2-2; 10 bases line up with TRBD2. The CDR3 covers 15 residues. CDR1 is SGDLS, CDR2 YYNGEE, per germline. The CDR3 DNA reads as TGTGCCAGCAGCCCGGGACTAGCGTACACCGCGGAGCTGTTTTTT. It encodes CASSPGLAYTAELFF. Full variable domain (outside the CDR3, taken from reference TRBV9 and TRBJ2-2): DSGVTQTPKHLITATGQRVTLRCSPRSGDLSVYWYQQSLDQGLQFLIQYYNGEERAKGNILERFSAQQFPDLHSELNLSSLELGDSALYFCASSPGLAYTAELFFGEGSRLTVL.

This clonotype was detected many times. The chain couples TRBV5-4 to TRBJ2-7, with 9 bases aligning to TRBD2. Looked up from germline, CDR1 is SGHNT and CDR2 is YYREEE (reference sequence). The V segment lost 2 bases and the J segment 1 base; nucleotides outside the gene matches: 4. The CDR3 covers 15 residues. DNA of the CDR3: TGTGCCAGCAGCTTAGAACTAGCGGGTTCCTACGAGCAGTACTTC. Translation: CASSLELAGSYEQYF.

The chain carries TRBV20-1 and TRBJ2-7; D may be TRBD2 (7 bases). Trimming cost V 6 bases and J 9 bases, with 24 bases left between them. The germline V gene encodes CDR1 DFQATT and CDR2 SNEGSKA (reference sequence). The CDR3 extends over 14 amino acids. CDR3 residues: CSAPKGGVVAGQYF. CDR3 sequence (DNA): TGCAGTGCCCCCAAGGGGGGGGTGGTAGCCGGGCAGTACTTC.

A remark on this clonotype: This likely reflects a read error, since a far larger clone is one base away. The rearrangement uses TRBV6-4 and TRBJ1-6; D ambiguous. Germline assignment: CDR1 MRHNA and CDR2 SNTAGT. The V end was cut by 5 bases, the J end by 9 bases, with 20 bases between. The CDR3 has 16 amino acids. CDR3 in DNA: TGTGCCAGCAGTTACAAGTCTACCACCGATGCTTCACCCCTCCACTTT. This codes for CASSYKSTTDASPLHF.

The genes are TRBV6-2 or TRBV6-3 and TRBJ1-6; a weak D match, TRBD1 (6 bases). V gave up 4 bases and J gave up 10 bases, with 17 bases separating them. CDR3 length: 15 residues. Germline CDR1 reads MNHEY; CDR2 reads SVGEGT. In DNA form, the CDR3 reads TGTGCCAGCAGTTGGGGACATGGGTCAGAATCACCCCTCCACTTT. This translates into CASSWGHGSESPLHF.

This clonotype was picked up many times. The rearrangement links TRBV28 to TRBJ2-7; D remains ambiguous. Germline loops: CDR1 MDHEN, CDR2 SYDVKM. The CDR3 is 12 residues long. Trimming stripped 7 bases from V and 2 bases from J, with 9 bases between. CDR3 DNA: TGTGCCAGCAAAAGCAGCGCCTACGAGCAGTACTTC. Its translation is CASKSSAYEQYF.

Points on this clonotype: A far larger clone is only one base removed, so a read error is likely. The rearrangement joins TRBV6-4 to TRBJ1-5; a possible D gene is TRBD1 (6 bases). The CDR3 contains 16 residues. Germline CDR1 and CDR2: MRHNA and SNTAGT. The CDR3 region is CASRIIQGYSNHPQHF. As DNA, the CDR3 is TGTGCCAGCAGGATCATACAGGGTTATAGCAATCATCCCCAGCATTTT.

The chain combines TRBV6-1 with TRBJ2-1, with 11 positions matching TRBD1. V was clipped by 3 bases and J by 4 bases; unmatched bases: 11. The CDR3 has 18 amino acids. Per germline, CDR1 MNHNS and CDR2 SASEGT. In nucleotides, the CDR3 is TGTGCCAGCAGTGATATTCGGAGGACAGGGGGCGCTTACAATGAGCAGTTCTTC. As protein: CASSDIRRTGGAYNEQFF.

In regard to this clonotype: A much more abundant neighbour one base away suggests this may be a read error. The chain couples TRBV12-3 or TRBV12-4 to TRBJ1-1, with D unresolved. The CDR3 runs to 14 residues. Trimming stripped 6 bases from V and 5 bases from J, with 16 bases between. Here the CDR3 DNA reads TGTGCCAGCAGCCGGCAGTGGGCGCGTACTGAAGCTTTCTTT. It is translated as CASSRQWARTEAFF.